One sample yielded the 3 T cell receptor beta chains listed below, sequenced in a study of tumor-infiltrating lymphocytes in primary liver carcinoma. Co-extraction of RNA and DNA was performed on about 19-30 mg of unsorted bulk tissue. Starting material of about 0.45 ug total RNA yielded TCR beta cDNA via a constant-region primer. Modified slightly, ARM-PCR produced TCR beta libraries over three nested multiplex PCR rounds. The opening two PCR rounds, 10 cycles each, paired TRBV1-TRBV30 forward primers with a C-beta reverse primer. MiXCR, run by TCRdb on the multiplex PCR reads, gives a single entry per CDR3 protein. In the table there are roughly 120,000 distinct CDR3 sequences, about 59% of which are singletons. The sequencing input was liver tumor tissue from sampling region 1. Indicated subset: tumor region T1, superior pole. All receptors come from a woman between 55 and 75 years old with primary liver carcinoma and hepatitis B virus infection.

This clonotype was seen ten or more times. The CDR3 DNA follows: TGTGCCAGCAGTATCCTGGACAGATTCTACGAGCAGTACTTC. Translation gives CASSILDRFYEQYF. The chain combines TRBV28 with TRBJ2-7; D might be TRBD1 (6 bases). V was clipped by 5 bases and J by 3 bases, with 14 bases between them. This CDR3 comprises 14 residues. Germline V gene sequence: CDR1 MDHEN, CDR2 SYDVKM.

CDR3 DNA: TGTGCCAGCAGCCTACTAGCGGCCAGGGCCAGCACAGATACGCAGTATTTT. This gives the protein CASSLLAARASTDTQYF. The chain has TRBV7-9 and TRBJ2-3; 8 nucleotides match TRBD2. Per the germline V gene, CDR1 is SEHNR and CDR2 is FQNEAQ (reference sequence). The trim removed 5 bases at V and 0 bases at J, leaving 10 bases unmatched. The CDR3 loop spans 17 amino acids.

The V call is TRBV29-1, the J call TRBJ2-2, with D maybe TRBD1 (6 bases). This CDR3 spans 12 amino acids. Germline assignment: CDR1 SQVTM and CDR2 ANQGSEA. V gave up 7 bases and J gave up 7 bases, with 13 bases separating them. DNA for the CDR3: TGCAGCGGCGGACAGAAGGGCGGGGAGCTGTTTTTT. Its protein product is CSGGQKGGELFF.